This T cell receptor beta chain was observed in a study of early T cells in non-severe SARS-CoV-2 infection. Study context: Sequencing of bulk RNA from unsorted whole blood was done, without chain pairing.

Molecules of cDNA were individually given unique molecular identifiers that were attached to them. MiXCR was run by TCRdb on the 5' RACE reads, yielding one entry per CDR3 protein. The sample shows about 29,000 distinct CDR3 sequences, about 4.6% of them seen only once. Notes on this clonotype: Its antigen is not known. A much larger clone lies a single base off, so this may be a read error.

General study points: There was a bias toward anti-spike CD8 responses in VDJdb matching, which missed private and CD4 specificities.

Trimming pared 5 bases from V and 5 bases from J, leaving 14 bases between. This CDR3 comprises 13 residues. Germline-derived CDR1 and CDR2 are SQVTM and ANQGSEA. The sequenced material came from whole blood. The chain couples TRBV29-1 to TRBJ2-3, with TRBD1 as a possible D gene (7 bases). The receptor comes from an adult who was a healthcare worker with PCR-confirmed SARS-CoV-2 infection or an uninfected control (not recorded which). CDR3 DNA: TGCAGCGTTAGGGGGGCAGGGGGAGATACGCAGTATTTT. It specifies CSVRGAGGDTQYF.